This T cell receptor (beta chain) was retrieved from a study of cytomegalovirus exposure and HLA in healthy donors. General study results and limits: Later analysis identified around 15,000 TCR beta sequences associated with HLA alleles, using a false discovery rate threshold of 0.05.

A multiplex PCR was run with 60 Vbeta primers and 13 Jbeta primers. Source study methods: An analysis that came later counted 70 million to 100 million unique TCR beta chains, around 10 million shared. Produced via immunoSEQ multiplex PCR; TCRdb's table is partial and in-frame only. V and J calls plus clone size are reproduced from that table; the DNA served to infer D and trimming. Of 130,000 or so clones detected, around 78% appear once; the ten largest clones hold approximately 2%. This clone was seen just once. Its antigen remains unknown. Germline V lookup: CDR1 MGHDK, CDR2 SYGVNS. The CDR3 is made up of 17 amino acids. V lost 3 bases to trimming and J lost 3 bases; unmatched junction nucleotides: 6.

The gene calls are TRBV25-1 and TRBJ2-5, with 14 bases matching TRBD2. This TCR was sampled from a female donor in good health and CMV-seropositive. The sample comprised PBMCs. The CDR3: CASSDPPGLAGEETQYF. The CDR3 bases are TGTGCCAGCAGTGACCCACCGGGACTAGCGGGGGAAGAGACCCAGTACTTC.